A single sample gave rise to the 11 T cell receptor beta chains below, sequenced in a study of shared clonotypes between healthy human individuals. TCRdb's table, derived via immunoSEQ multiplex PCR, lists solely in-frame clones and lacks some. The data contain about 2.3 million clones, 85% to 95% of them singletons. Sequenced material: naive CD4+ T cells from PBMCs. Regarding subset: CD45RA+ positively selected. The receptor set was obtained from a man younger than 35 in good health. Some clones in this sample may be carry-over from other donors' samples.

V gene TRBV29-1 combines with J gene TRBJ2-7, with TRBD1 as a possible D gene (5 bases). The CDR3 has 14 amino acids. Germline V lookup: CDR1 SQVTM, CDR2 ANQGSEA. The germline V and J ends were trimmed by 2 bases and 3 bases, with 14 bases remaining between them. The CDR3 sequence: CSVEFRHRSYEQYF. DNA for the CDR3: TGCAGCGTTGAATTTCGGCACAGGAGCTACGAGCAGTACTTC.

This clone was observed once. The CDR3 loop reads CASSLRLGGGFYEQYF. Written as DNA, the CDR3 is TGTGCCAGCAGCTTACGGTTAGGGGGAGGCTTCTACGAGCAGTACTTC. The chain joins TRBV7-2 to TRBJ2-7; D may match TRBD1 or TRBD2 (6 bases each). This CDR3 contains 16 residues. Trimming removed 2 bases at V and 3 bases at J, with 17 bases between. Germline V CDR1 and CDR2: SGHTA, FQGNSA.

The chain joins TRBV7-3 to TRBJ2-2, with TRBD1 matching over 11 bases. Looked up from germline, CDR1 is SGHTA and CDR2 is FQGTGA. CDR3 size: 17 residues. Unmatched junction bases numbered 11, after V lost 5 bases and J lost 6 bases. CDR3 nucleotides: TGTGCCAGCAGCCTGATCCCCGGGACAGGGGGTTCCGGGGAGCTGTTTTTT. Translated: CASSLIPGTGGSGELFF.

The chain recombines TRBV6-1 with TRBJ1-5, with TRBD1 as a possible D gene (6 bases). The V gene lost 3 bases and the J gene lost 2 bases, with 11 bases spanning the gap. This CDR3 contains 15 residues. Germline CDR1 reads MNHNS; CDR2 reads SASEGT. The CDR3 DNA follows: TGTGCCAGCAGTGACGACAGGTGGGGCAATCAGCCCCAGCATTTT. Its translation: CASSDDRWGNQPQHF.

This clone was counted a single time. The chain recombines TRBV18 with TRBJ1-5, with 8 bases that match TRBD1. The CDR3 spans 15 residues. The ends lost 8 bases at V and 1 base at J; junction bases unmatched: 7. Germline loops: CDR1 KGHSH, CDR2 LQKENI. The CDR3 here is CASAQTGDSNQPQHF. DNA for the CDR3: TGTGCCAGCGCGCAGACAGGGGACAGCAATCAGCCCCAGCATTTT.

The rearrangement uses TRBV6-5 and TRBJ2-7; D not resolved. This CDR3 comprises 13 residues. Germline assignment: CDR1 MNHEY and CDR2 SVGAGI. Trimming took off 2 bases at V and 3 bases at J, with 8 bases between the two ends. The CDR3 coding sequence is TGTGCCAGCAGTTACCGAGCAGGCTACGAGCAGTACTTC. As protein: CASSYRAGYEQYF.

The genes are TRBV5-6 and TRBJ2-1; 8 positions match TRBD2. The CDR3 sequence is 16 residues long. V dropped 0 bases and J dropped 1; count of bases not matched to a gene: 3. Germline V gene lookup returns CDR1 SGHDT and CDR2 YYEEEE. The CDR3 region has the DNA TGTGCCAGCAGCTTGGGGAGCGGGAGTTCCTACAATGAGCAGTTCTTC. Protein: CASSLGSGSSYNEQFF.

The chain links TRBV30 to TRBJ2-2, with 7 nucleotides matching TRBD2. Looked up from germline, CDR1 is GTSNPN and CDR2 is SVGIG (reference sequence). V gave up 8 bases and J gave up 6 bases; unmatched junction bases: 3. CDR3 size: 11 residues. CDR3 in DNA: TGTGCCCGGGGAGGGGCCGGGGAGCTGTTTTTT. Protein: CARGGAGELFF.

This chain links TRBV7-9 with TRBJ2-1; D may be TRBD2 (6 bases). The CDR3 is 14 amino acids. The germline CDR1 and CDR2 sequences are SEHNR and FQNEAQ (reference sequence). V lost 5 bases to trimming and J lost 4 bases, with 12 bases between them. The CDR3 is CASSRDWSYNEQFF. The CDR3, as DNA: TGTGCCAGCAGCCGGGACTGGAGTTACAATGAGCAGTTCTTC.

As for this clone: The sample contains more than one DNA sequence encoding this CDR3. This chain joins TRBV5-1 and TRBJ2-7; 13 bases fit TRBD2. V was clipped by 4 bases and J by 2 bases; unmatched bases: 3. The germline gives CDR1 SGHRS, CDR2 YFSETQ. The CDR3 runs 15 residues. The CDR3 protein is CASSAGTSGAYEQYF. In DNA form, the CDR3 reads TGCGCCAGCAGCGCCGGGACTAGCGGGGCCTACGAGCAGTACTTC.

The V and J genes are TRBV6-1 and TRBJ2-5; D remains unclear. Germline V CDR1 and CDR2: MNHNS, SASEGT. The CDR3 consists of 14 residues. V gave up 0 bases and J gave up 1 base, with 6 bases separating them. The CDR3 spells CASSEASIQETQYF. The CDR3 DNA reads TGTGCCAGCAGTGAAGCCTCCATCCAAGAGACCCAGTACTTC.